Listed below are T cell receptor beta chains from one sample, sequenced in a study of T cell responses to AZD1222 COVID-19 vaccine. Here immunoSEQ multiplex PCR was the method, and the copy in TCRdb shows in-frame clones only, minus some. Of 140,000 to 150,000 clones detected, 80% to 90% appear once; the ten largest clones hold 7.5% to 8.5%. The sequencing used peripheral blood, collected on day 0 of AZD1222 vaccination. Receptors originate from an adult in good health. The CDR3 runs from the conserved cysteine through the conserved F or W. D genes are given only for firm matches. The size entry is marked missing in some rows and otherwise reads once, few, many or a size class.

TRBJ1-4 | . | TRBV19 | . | TGTGCCAGTAGTACTATAATGACTAATGAAAAACTGTTTTTT | CASSTIMTNEKLFF
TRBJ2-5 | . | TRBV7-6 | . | TGTGCCAGCAGTCTTGGTCGCACCCAAGAGACCCAGTACTTC | CASSLGRTQETQYF
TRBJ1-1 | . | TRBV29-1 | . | TGCAGCGAGGGGAACCAAGCTTTCTTT | CSEGNQAFF
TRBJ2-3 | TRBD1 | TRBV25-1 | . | TGTGCCAGCAGTGACGGACAGGGGAGCACAGATACGCAGTATTTT | CASSDGQGSTDTQYF
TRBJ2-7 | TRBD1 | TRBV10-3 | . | TGTGCCACCGTGGACAGGGGCGCCTACGAGCAGTACTTC | CATVDRGAYEQYF
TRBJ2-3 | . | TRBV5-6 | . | TGTGCCAGCAGCTTTCGGGGAGCAGATACGCAGTATTTT | CASSFRGADTQYF
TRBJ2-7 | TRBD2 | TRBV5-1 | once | TGCGCCAGCAGCTTGGAAGGTGGACTAGCGGGTTACGAGCAGTACTTC | CASSLEGGLAGYEQYF
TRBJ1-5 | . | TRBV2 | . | TGTGCCAGCAGTGAGAACAGGGAGAGCTCTTATGGGACCTTCAATCAGCCCCAGCATTTT | CASSENRESSYGTFNQPQHF
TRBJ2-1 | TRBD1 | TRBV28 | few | TGTGCCAGCAGCCCCCTGGGACAGGGGTCCTACAATGAGCAGTTCTTC | CASSPLGQGSYNEQFF
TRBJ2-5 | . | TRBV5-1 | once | TGCGCCAGCAGCTTGCCGATGACAGGCGTCGCAGAGACCCAGTACTTC | CASSLPMTGVAETQYF
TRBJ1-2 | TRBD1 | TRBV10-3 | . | TGTGCCATCAGTGCTGACAGGGCAGGCTATGGCTACACCTTC | CAISADRAGYGYTF
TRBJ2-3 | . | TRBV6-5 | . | TGTGCCAGCAGTTACAAGGGCCGCACAGATACGCAGTATTTT | CASSYKGRTDTQYF
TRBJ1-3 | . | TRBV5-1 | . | TGCGCCAGCAGCCCGGTGGGGTTGGGACCCGGAAACACCATATATTTT | CASSPVGLGPGNTIYF
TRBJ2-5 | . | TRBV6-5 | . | TGTGCCACCAGGGGCATCGGAGAGACCCAGTACTTC | CATRGIGETQYF
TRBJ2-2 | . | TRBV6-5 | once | TGTGCCAGCATACGGGCCAATCGGGCCGGGGAGCTGTTTTTT | CASIRANRAGELFF
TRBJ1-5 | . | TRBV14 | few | TGTGCCAGCAGCGGCGGAGGCAATCAGCCCCAGCATTTT | CASSGGGNQPQHF
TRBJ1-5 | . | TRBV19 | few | TGTGCCAGTAGCGGGAACAGGGATCAGCCCCAGCATTTT | CASSGNRDQPQHF
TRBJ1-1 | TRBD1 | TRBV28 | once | TGTGCCAGCAGCGAACTACAGGGGGTGAACACTGAAGCTTTCTTT | CASSELQGVNTEAFF
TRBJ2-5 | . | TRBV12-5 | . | TGTGCTAGTGGCCCCCGGACTACGGGGGAGACCCAGTACTTC | CASGPRTTGETQYF
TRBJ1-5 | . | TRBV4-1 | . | TGCGCCAGCAGCCAAGCGCAACAGGGCGGGGATCAGCCCCAGCATTTT | CASSQAQQGGDQPQHF
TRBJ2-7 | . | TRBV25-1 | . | TGTGCCAGCAGTGCGACAGGGAAAGCGGGAGAGCAGTACTTC | CASSATGKAGEQYF
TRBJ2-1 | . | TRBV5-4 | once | TGTGCCAGCAGCCGGGGGGCGATTCTAGGAGGAGAGCAGTTCTTC | CASSRGAILGGEQFF
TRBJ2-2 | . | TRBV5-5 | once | TGTGCCAGCAGCTTGGACAGGGCGTCCACCGGGGAGCTGTTTTTT | CASSLDRASTGELFF
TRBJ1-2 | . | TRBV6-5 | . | TGTGCCAGCACCGAACGGGCAGGGAACTATGGCTACACCTTC | CASTERAGNYGYTF
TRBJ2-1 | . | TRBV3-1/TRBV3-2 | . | TGTGCCAGCAGCGCTCAGGTGGTCCCAAGCCCTTACAATGAGCAGTTCTTC | CASSAQVVPSPYNEQFF
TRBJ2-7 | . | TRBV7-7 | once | TGTGCCAGCAGCACCTTAGGGGGCGAGCAGTACTTC | CASSTLGGEQYF
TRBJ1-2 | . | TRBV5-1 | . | TGCGCCAGCAGCTTGGTGTCTAACTATGGCTACACCTTC | CASSLVSNYGYTF
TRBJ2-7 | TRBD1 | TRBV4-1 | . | TGCGCCAGCAGCCACCAGGGGGCGTCGTACTTC | CASSHQGASYF
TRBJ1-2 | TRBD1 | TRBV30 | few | TGTGCCTGGAGCAGGGGGCTCTCGGGCTATGGCTACACCTTC | CAWSRGLSGYGYTF
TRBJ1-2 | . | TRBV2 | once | TGTGCCAGCAGTCCTTCCGGGGATGTCTATGGCTACACCTTC | CASSPSGDVYGYTF
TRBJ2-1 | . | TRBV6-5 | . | TGTGCCAGCAGTTACTTGGAGGGGTATGAGCAGTTCTTC | CASSYLEGYEQFF
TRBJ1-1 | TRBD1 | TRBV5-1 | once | TGCGCCAGCAGCCCCAGGGGGCTGGACACTGAAGCTTTCTTT | CASSPRGLDTEAFF
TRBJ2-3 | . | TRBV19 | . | TGTGCCACGTCTAGCACAGATACGCAGTATTTT | CATSSTDTQYF
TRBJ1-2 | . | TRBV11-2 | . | TGTGCCAGCAGCTACCCAGGCGATGGCTACACCTTC | CASSYPGDGYTF
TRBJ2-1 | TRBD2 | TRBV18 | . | TGTGCCAGCTCACCACCCCTAGCGGAGTCTTACAATGAGCAGTTCTTC | CASSPPLAESYNEQFF
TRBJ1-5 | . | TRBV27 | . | TGTGCCAGCAGTTTACCGGGGGCGGGACAGCCCCAGCATTTT | CASSLPGAGQPQHF
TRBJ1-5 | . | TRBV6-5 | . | TGTGCCAGCAGTTACGTGGGGACCGGATTGGAGCCCCAGCATTTT | CASSYVGTGLEPQHF
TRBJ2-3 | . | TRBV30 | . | TGTGCCCGGGGTGGGGCTAGCGTCGACCTAAATACGCAGTATTTT | CARGGASVDLNTQYF
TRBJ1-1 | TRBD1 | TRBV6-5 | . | TGTGCCAGCAGACCTGACAGGGATTGGACTGAAGCTTTCTTT | CASRPDRDWTEAFF
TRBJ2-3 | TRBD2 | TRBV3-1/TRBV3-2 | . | TGTGCCAGCAGCCACTTACTAGCGGGGGGGCCGCAAGATACGCAGTATTTT | CASSHLLAGGPQDTQYF
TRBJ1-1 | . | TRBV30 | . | TGTGCCTGGGGTTCCCATGTTGGCACTGAAGCTTTCTTT | CAWGSHVGTEAFF
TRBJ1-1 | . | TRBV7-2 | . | TGTGCCAGCAGCTCTAGGGTACTCGAAGCTTTCTTT | CASSSRVLEAFF
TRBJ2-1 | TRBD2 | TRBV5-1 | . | TGCGCCAGCAGCGGAATAGCGGGAGTCGGCAATGAGCAGTTCTTC | CASSGIAGVGNEQFF
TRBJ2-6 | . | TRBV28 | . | TGTGCCAGCAGTGTTCCGACACCCTCTGGGGCCAACGTCCTGACTTTC | CASSVPTPSGANVLTF
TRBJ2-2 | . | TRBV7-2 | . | TGTGCCAGCAGCCGCTCAGCCACCGGGGAGCTGTTTTTT | CASSRSATGELFF